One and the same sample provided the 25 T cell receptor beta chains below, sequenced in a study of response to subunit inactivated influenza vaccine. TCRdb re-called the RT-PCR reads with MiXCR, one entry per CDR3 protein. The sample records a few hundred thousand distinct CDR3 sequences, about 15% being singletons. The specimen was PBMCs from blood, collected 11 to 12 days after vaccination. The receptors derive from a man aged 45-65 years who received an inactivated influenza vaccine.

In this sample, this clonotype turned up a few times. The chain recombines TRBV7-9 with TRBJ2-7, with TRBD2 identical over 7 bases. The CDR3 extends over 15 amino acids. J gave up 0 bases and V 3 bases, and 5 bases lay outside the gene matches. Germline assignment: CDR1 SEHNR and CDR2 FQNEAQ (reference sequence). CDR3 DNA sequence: TGTGCCAGCAGCTTTGGCGGGAGCCCCTCCTACGAGCAGTACTTC. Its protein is CASSFGGSPSYEQYF.

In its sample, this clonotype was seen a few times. The CDR3 DNA reads TGTGCCAGCAGACCTCTGCTCGCAAAGGACAGAAAAGAAAACACCGGGGAGCTGTTTTTT. Its protein is CASRPLLAKDRKENTGELFF. The chain uses TRBV11-1 and TRBJ2-2; D possibly corresponds to TRBD1 (6 bases). There are 20 residues in the CDR3. Germline CDR1 and CDR2: SGHAT and FQDESV (reference sequence). The germline V and J ends were trimmed by 6 bases and 2 bases, with 28 bases remaining between them.

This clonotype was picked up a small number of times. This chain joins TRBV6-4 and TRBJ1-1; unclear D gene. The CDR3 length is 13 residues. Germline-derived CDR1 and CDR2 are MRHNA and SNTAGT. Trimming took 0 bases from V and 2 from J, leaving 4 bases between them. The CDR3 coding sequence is TGTGCCAGCAGTGACTCTCCCAACACTGAAGCTTTCTTT. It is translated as CASSDSPNTEAFF.

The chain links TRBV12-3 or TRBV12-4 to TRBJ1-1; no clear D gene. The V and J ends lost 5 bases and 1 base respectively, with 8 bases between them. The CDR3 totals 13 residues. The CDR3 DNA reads TGTGCCAGCAGTATGACAAAGAACACTGAAGCTTTCTTT. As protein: CASSMTKNTEAFF.

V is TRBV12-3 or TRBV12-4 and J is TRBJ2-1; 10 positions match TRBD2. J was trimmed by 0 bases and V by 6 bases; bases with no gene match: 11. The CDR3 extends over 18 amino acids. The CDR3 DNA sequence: TGTGCCAGCAGAGGGACTAGCGCTCGATTCAGCTCCTACAATGAGCAGTTCTTC. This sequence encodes CASRGTSARFSSYNEQFF.

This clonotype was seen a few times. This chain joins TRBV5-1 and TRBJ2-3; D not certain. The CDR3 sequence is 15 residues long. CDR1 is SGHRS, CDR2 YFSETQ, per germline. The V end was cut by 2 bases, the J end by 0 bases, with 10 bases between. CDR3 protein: CASSFDGKSTDTQYF. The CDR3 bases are TGCGCCAGCAGCTTCGACGGAAAAAGCACAGATACGCAGTATTTT.

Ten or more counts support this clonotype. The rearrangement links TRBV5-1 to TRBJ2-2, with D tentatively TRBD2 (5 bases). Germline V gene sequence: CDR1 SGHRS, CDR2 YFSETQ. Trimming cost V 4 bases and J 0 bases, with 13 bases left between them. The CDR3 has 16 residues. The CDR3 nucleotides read TGCGCCAGCAGCCTCGCCGGACTTTCGAACACCGGGGAGCTGTTTTTT. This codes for CASSLAGLSNTGELFF.

DNA of the CDR3: TGTGCCAGCAGCTTAAGCAGGGAGGGCTACACCTTC. It is translated as CASSLSREGYTF. This sequence joins TRBV7-2 and TRBJ1-2, with D tentatively TRBD1 (5 bases). The germline V and J ends were trimmed by 2 bases and 8 bases, with 9 bases remaining between them. The CDR3 is 12 amino acids. CDR1 and CDR2 from the germline V gene are SGHTA and FQGNSA.

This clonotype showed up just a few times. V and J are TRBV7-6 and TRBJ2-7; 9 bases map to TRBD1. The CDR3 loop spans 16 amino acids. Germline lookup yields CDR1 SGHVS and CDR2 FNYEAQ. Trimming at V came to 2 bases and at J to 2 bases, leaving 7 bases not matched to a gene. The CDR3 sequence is CASSLRGQGFPYEQYF. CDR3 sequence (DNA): TGTGCCAGCAGCTTAAGGGGACAGGGATTCCCCTACGAGCAGTACTTC. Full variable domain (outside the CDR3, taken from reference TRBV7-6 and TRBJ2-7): GAGVSQSPRYKVTKRGQDVALRCDPISGHVSLYWYRQALGQGPEFLTYFNYEAQQDKSGLPNDRFSAERPEGSISTLTIQRTEQRDSAMYRCASSLRGQGFPYEQYFGPGTRLTVT.

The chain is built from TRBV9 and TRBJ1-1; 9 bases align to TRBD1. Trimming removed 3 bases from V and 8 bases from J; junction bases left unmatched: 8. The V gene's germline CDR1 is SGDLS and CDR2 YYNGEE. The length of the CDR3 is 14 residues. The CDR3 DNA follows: TGTGCCAGCAGCGGGGGGACAGGGCTCAGGGAAGCTTTCTTT. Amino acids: CASSGGTGLREAFF. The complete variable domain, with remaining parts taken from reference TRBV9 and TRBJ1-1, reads DSGVTQTPKHLITATGQRVTLRCSPRSGDLSVYWYQQSLDQGLQFLIQYYNGEERAKGNILERFSAQQFPDLHSELNLSSLELGDSALYFCASSGGTGLREAFFGQGTRLTVV.

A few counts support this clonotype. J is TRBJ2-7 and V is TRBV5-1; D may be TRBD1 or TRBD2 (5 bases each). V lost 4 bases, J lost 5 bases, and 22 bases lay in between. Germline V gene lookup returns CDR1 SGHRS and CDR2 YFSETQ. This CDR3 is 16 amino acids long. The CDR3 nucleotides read TGCGCCAGCAGCGATCATGAACGGGACGGTAGGAACGAGCAGTACTTC. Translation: CASSDHERDGRNEQYF.

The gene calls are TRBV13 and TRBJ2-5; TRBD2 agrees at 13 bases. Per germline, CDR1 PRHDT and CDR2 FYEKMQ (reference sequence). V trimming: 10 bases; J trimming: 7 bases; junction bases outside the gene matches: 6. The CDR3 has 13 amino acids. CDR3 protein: CATGLAGDATQYF. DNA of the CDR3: TGTGCCACTGGACTAGCGGGAGACGCGACCCAGTACTTC.

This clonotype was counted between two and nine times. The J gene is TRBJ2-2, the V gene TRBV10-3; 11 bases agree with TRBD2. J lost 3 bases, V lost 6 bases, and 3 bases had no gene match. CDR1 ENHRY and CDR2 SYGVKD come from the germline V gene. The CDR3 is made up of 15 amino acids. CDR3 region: CAISPGLADTGELFF. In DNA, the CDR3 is TGTGCCATCAGCCCGGGACTAGCGGACACCGGGGAGCTGTTTTTT.

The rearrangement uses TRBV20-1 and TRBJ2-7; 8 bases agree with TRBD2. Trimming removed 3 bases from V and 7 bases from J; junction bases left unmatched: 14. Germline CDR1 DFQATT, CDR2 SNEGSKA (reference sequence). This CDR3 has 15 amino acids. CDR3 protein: CSASQPGLGVGEQYF. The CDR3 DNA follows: TGCAGTGCTAGTCAGCCGGGACTAGGGGTTGGGGAGCAGTACTTC.

CDR3: CASTRTGDGYTF. CDR3 DNA: TGTGCCAGCACCCGGACAGGGGATGGCTACACCTTC. The J gene is TRBJ1-2, the V gene TRBV5-4, with 9 bases aligning to TRBD1. CDR3 length equals 12 residues. Germline V gene data show CDR1 as SGHNT and CDR2 as YYREEE (reference sequence). With V trimmed by 6 bases and J by 6 bases, 3 bases remained unmatched. The full variable domain, rest sourced from reference TRBV5-4 and TRBJ1-2, is ETGVTQSPTHLIKTRGQQVTLRCSSQSGHNTVSWYQQALGQGPQFIFQYYREEENGRGNFPPRFSGLQFPNYSSELNVNALELDDSALYLCASTRTGDGYTFGSGTRLTVV.

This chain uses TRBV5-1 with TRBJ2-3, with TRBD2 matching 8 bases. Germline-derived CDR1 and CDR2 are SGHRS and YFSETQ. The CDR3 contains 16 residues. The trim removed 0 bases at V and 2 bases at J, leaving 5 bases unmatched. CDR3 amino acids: CASSLGRGANTDTQYF. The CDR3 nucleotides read TGCGCCAGCAGCTTGGGGCGGGGGGCCAACACAGATACGCAGTATTTT.

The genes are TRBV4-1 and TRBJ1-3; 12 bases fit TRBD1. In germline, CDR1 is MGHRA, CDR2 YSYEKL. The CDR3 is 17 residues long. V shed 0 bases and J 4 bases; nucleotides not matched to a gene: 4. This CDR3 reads CASSQDPGQGAGNTIYF. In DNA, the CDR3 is TGCGCCAGCAGCCAAGATCCGGGACAGGGGGCAGGAAACACCATATATTTT.

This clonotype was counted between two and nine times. CDR3 coding DNA: TGTGCCAGCAGAATCGGACAGCATGAAAAACTGTTTTTT. Amino acids: CASRIGQHEKLFF. The V call is TRBV12-3 or TRBV12-4, the J call TRBJ1-4, with D possibly matching TRBD1 (6 bases). Trimming left V 6 bases short and J 6 bases short, with 11 bases between. This CDR3 region has 13 residues.

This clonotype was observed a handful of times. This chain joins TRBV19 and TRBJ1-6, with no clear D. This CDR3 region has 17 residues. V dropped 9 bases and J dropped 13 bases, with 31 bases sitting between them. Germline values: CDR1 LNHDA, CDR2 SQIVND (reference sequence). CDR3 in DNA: TGTGCCAGCAAGAATCCCCGAAGTAGTCCCGAAATAGGTCCCCTCCACTTT. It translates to CASKNPRSSPEIGPLHF.

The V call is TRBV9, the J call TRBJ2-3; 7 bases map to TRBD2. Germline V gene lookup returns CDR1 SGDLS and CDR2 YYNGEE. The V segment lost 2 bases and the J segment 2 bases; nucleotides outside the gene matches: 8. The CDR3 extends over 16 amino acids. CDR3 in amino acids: CASSVSAGFNTDTQYF. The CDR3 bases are TGTGCCAGCAGCGTTTCAGCGGGATTTAACACAGATACGCAGTATTTT. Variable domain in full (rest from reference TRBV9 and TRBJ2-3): DSGVTQTPKHLITATGQRVTLRCSPRSGDLSVYWYQQSLDQGLQFLIQYYNGEERAKGNILERFSAQQFPDLHSELNLSSLELGDSALYFCASSVSAGFNTDTQYFGPGTRLTVL.

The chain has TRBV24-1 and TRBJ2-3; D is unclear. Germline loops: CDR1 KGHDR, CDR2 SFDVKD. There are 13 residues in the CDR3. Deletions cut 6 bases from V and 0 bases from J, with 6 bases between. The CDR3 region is CATSPASTDTQYF. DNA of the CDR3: TGTGCCACCAGTCCAGCAAGCACAGATACGCAGTATTTT.

The CDR3 sequence is CASSPMHNEQFF. In nucleotides, the CDR3 is TGTGCCAGCTCACCAATGCACAATGAGCAGTTCTTC. This sequence joins TRBV18 and TRBJ2-1; D call uncertain. V was trimmed by 2 bases and J by 5 bases, leaving 4 bases between them. This CDR3 contains 12 residues. Looked up from germline, CDR1 is KGHSH and CDR2 is LQKENI.

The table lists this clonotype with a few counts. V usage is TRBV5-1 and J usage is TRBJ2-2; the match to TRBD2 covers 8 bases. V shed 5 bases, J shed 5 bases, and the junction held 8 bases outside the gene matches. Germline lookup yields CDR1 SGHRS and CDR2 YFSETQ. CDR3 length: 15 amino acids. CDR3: CASSSGTRGTGELFF. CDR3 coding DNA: TGCGCCAGCAGTTCCGGGACTAGGGGAACCGGGGAGCTGTTTTTT.

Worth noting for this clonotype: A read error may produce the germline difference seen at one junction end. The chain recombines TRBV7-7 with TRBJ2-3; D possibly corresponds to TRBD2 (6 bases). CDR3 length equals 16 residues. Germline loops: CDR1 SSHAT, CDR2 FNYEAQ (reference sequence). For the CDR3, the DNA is TGTGCTAGCAGCGCCTTGGATCCCTCGGGGGCAGATACGCAGTATTTT. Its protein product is CASSALDPSGADTQYF. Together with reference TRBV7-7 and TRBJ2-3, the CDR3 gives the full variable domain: GAGVSQSPRYKVTKRGQDVTLRCDPISSHATLYWYQQALGQGPEFLTYFNYEAQPDKSGLPSDRFSAERPEGSISTLTIQRTEQRDSAMYRCASSALDPSGADTQYFGPGTRLTVL.

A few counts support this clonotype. The CDR3, as DNA: TGCAGTGCTCTATATTACAGACTGGCTGAAGCTTTCTTT. Amino acids: CSALYYRLAEAFF. The V call is TRBV20-1, the J call TRBJ1-1, with D unresolved. CDR1 and CDR2 from the germline V gene are DFQATT and SNEGSKA (reference sequence). The CDR3 length is 13 residues. V lost 5 bases to trimming and J lost 6 bases, with 16 bases between them.